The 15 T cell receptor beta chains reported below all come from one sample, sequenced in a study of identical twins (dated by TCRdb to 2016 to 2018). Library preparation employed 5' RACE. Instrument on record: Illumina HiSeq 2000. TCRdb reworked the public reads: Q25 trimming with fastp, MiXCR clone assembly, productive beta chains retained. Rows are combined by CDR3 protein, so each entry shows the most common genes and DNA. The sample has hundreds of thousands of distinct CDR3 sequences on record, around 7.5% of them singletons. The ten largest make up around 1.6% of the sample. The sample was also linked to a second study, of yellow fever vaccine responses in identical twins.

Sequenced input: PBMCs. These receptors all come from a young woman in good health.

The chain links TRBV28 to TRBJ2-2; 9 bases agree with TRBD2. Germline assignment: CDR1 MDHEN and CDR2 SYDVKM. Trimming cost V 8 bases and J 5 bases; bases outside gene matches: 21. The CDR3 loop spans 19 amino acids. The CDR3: CASLSWGLAGLVGTGELFF. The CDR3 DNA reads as TGTGCCAGCCTATCCTGGGGTCTAGCGGGATTAGTAGGAACCGGGGAGCTGTTTTTT.

This chain's CDR3 is CASSAGLSAYEQYF. In nucleotides, the CDR3 is TGTGCCAGCAGCGCGGGACTGTCCGCCTACGAGCAGTACTTC. The chain combines TRBV9 with TRBJ2-7; TRBD2 might be the D (6 bases). The V end lost 3 bases, the J end lost 2 bases, and 12 bases lay between the germline ends. The CDR3 is 14 amino acids. Germline V gives CDR1 SGDLS, CDR2 YYNGEE.

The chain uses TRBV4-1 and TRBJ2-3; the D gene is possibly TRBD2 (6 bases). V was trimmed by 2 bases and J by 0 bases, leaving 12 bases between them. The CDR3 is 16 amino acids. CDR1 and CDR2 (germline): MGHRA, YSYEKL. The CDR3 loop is CASSQKTSPSTDTQYF. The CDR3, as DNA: TGCGCCAGCAGCCAAAAGACTAGTCCCAGCACAGATACGCAGTATTTT.

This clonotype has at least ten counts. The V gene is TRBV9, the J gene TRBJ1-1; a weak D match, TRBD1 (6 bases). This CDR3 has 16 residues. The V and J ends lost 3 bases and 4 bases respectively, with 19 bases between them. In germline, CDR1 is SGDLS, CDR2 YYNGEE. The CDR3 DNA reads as TGTGCCAGCAGCGCAGGGGTAAGGGGATTGTCCACTGAAGCTTTCTTT. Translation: CASSAGVRGLSTEAFF.

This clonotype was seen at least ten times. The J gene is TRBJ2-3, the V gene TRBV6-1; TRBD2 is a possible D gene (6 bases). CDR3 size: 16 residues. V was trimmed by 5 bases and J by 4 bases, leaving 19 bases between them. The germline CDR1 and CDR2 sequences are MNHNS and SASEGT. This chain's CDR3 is CASSPSRDSVPDTQYF. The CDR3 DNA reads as TGTGCCAGCAGTCCTTCGAGGGACTCCGTCCCAGATACGCAGTATTTT.

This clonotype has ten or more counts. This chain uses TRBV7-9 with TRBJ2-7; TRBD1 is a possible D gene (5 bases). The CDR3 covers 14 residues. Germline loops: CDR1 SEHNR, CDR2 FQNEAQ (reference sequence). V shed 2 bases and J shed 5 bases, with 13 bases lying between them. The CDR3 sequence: CASSLQGLFHEQYF. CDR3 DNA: TGTGCCAGCAGCTTACAGGGTTTGTTCCACGAGCAGTACTTC.

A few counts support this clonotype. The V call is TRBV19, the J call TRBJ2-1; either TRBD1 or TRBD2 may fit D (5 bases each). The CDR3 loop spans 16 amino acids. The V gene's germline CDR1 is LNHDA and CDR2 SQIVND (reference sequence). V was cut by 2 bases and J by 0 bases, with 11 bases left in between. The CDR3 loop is CASSIWGSPSYNEQFF. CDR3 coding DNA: TGTGCCAGTAGTATATGGGGGAGTCCCTCCTACAATGAGCAGTTCTTC.

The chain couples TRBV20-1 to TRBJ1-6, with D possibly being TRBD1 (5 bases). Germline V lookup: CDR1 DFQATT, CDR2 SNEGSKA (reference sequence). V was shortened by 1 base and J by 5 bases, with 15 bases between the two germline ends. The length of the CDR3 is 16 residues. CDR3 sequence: CSARVPGRGNNSPLHF. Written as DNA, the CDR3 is TGCAGTGCTAGAGTTCCGGGACGGGGCAATAATTCACCCCTCCACTTT.

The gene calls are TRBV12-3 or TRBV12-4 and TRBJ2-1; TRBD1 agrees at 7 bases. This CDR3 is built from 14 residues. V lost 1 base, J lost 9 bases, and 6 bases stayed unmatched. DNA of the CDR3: TGTGCCAGCAGTTTAGATAGGGGGCCGGGTGAGCAGTTCTTC. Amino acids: CASSLDRGPGEQFF.

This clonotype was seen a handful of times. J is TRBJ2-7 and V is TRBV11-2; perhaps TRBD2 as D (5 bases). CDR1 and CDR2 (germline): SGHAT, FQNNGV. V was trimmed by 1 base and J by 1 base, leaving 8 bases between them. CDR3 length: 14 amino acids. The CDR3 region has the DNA TGTGCCAGCAGCTTAGTTGGCGGGTCCTACGAGCAGTACGTC. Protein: CASSLVGGSYEQYV.

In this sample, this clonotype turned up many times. The CDR3 DNA reads TGTGCCAGCCATCCAGCACCGACAGGGGATGGCTACACCTTC. This gives the protein CASHPAPTGDGYTF. The gene calls are TRBV12-3 or TRBV12-4 and TRBJ1-2; 8 bases are a match to TRBD1. The CDR3 is 14 residues long. V lost 8 bases, J lost 6 bases, and 11 bases stayed unmatched.

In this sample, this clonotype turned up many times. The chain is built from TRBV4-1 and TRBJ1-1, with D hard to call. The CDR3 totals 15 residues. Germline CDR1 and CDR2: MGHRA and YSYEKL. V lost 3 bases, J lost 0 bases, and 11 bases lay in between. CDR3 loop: CASSQPGLMNTEAFF. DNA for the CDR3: TGCGCCAGCAGCCAGCCAGGCTTAATGAACACTGAAGCTTTCTTT.

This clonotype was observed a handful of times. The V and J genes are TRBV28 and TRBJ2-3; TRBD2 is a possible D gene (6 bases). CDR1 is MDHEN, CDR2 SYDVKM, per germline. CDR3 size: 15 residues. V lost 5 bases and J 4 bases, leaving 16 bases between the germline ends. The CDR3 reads CASSTGGRAPDTQYF. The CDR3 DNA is TGTGCCAGCAGTACCGGGGGTAGGGCCCCAGATACGCAGTATTTT.

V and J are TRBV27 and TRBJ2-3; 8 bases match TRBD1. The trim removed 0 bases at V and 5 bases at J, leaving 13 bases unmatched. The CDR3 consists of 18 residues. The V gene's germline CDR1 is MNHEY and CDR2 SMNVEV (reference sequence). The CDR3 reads CASSLSPSGTGSVDTQYF. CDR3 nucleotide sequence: TGTGCCAGCAGTTTATCTCCCTCTGGGACAGGTTCCGTAGATACGCAGTATTTT.

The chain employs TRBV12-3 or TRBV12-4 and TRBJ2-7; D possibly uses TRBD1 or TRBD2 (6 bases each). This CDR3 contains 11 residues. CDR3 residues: CASSFKGDFVV. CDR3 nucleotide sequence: TGTGCCAGCAGTTTTAAGGGGGACTTCGTCGTC.